This paragraph covers one T cell receptor (beta chain) sequence. The antigen is undetermined. Trimming at V came to 3 bases and at J to 8 bases, leaving 10 bases not matched to a gene. Looked up from germline, CDR1 is KGHSH and CDR2 is LQKENI. CDR3 length: 16 amino acids. Primers included in the PCR were 60 Vbeta and 13 Jbeta primers. Profiling relied on immunoSEQ multiplex PCR, and the TCRdb table lists in-frame clones only, not all of them. Of 200,000 or so clones listed, 85% to 90% are singletons. This specimen comes from a study of cytomegalovirus exposure and HLA in healthy donors. Study-wide results and limits: Analyzed later, most CMV-associated TCR beta chains appeared HLA-restricted. Sequencing artifact likely explains a cluster of highly shared sequence variants. The number of N-insertions in an Asian-associated ancestry cluster was reportedly below the 666-donor mean in a later analysis. Most subjects had HLA-A and HLA-B alleles reportedly predicted accurately by TCR beta sequences.

The sequenced sample consisted of PBMCs. This chain joins TRBV18 and TRBJ1-2, with 12 bases identical to TRBD1. The receptor's source is a human donor in good health. CDR3 coding DNA: TGTGCCAGCTCACCGTCCGGGACAGGGGGCCCCTGGGGCTACACCTTC. Its translation is CASSPSGTGGPWGYTF. Using reference TRBV18 and TRBJ1-2 for the parts outside the CDR3, the full variable domain is NAGVMQNPRHLVRRRGQEARLRCSPMKGHSHVYWYRQLPEEGLKFMVYLQKENIIDESGMPKERFSAEFPKEGPSILRIQQVVRGDSAAYFCASSPSGTGGPWGYTFGSGTRLTVV.